The following is a TCR beta chain sequence with its context. Its antigen is not identified. Clones were sequenced by immunoSEQ multiplex PCR, and TCRdb holds only the in-frame ones, with some missing. This repertoire shows 150,000 or so clones, roughly 93% found once; its top ten account for over 0.7%. Losses at the gene ends were 5 bases for V and 6 bases for J; bases not matched to a gene: 7. Per germline, CDR1 SEHNR and CDR2 FQNEAQ (reference sequence). There are 14 residues in the CDR3. The sample originates from a study of T cell responses to AZD1222 COVID-19 vaccine. Study results and caveats: Regions 160-218 and 743-854 dominated among vaccine-associated CD4 TCRs spanning spike.

The rearrangement joins TRBV7-9 to TRBJ1-2; 9 bases are shared with TRBD1. The sequencing here drew on peripheral blood, taken on day 0 of AZD1222 vaccination. This receptor was taken from an adult in good health. The CDR3: CASSLQGARDGYTF. In DNA form, the CDR3 reads TGTGCCAGCAGCCTACAGGGGGCCAGGGATGGCTACACCTTC.